This TCR beta chain was sequenced in a study of blood T cell repertoires in COVID-19. Study at large: Sites in the United States, Italy and Spain provided acute and convalescent COVID-19 samples. T cells, B-cell-depleted T cells, or PBMCs provided the cDNA or gDNA that served as material.

As handled by the study authors: How many nucleated cells were present was estimated from reference gene primer amplification. Clones were read by immunoSEQ multiplex PCR, and TCRdb kept only the in-frame ones, dropping some. The V and J calls and clone size were taken over from that table, and D and trimming were inferred from the DNA. The table shows 140,000 to 150,000 clones, with approximately 81% occurring only once. Germline V gene lookup returns CDR1 SGHRS and CDR2 YFSETQ. This CDR3 region has 14 residues. V trimming: 4 bases; J trimming: 5 bases; junction bases outside the gene matches: 5. The rearrangement joins TRBV5-1 to TRBJ2-1; 8 bases agree with TRBD1. Sequencing was done on a sample of peripheral blood. The TCR originated in a human donor in a cohort sampled during active COVID-19. The CDR3 reads CASSPTGENNEQFF. Here the CDR3 DNA reads TGCGCCAGCAGCCCGACAGGGGAAAACAATGAGCAGTTCTTC. Together with reference TRBV5-1 and TRBJ2-1, the CDR3 gives the full variable domain: KAGVTQTPRYLIKTRGQQVTLSCSPISGHRSVSWYQQTPGQGLQFLFEYFSETQRNKGNFPGRFSGRQFSNSRSEMNVSTLELGDSALYLCASSPTGENNEQFFGPGTRLTVL.